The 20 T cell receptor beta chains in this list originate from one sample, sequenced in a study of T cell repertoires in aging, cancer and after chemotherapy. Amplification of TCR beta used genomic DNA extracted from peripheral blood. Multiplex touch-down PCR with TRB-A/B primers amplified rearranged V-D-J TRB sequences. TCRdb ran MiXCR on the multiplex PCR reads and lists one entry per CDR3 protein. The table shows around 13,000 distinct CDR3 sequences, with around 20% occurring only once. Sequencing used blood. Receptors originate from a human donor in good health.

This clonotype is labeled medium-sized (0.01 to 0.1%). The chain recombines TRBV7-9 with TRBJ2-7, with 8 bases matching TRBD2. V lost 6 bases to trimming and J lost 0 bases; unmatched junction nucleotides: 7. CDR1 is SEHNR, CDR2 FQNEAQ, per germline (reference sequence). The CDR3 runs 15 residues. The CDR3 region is CASRTSEPVSYEQYF. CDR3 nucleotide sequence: TGTGCCAGCAGGACTAGCGAACCCGTCTCCTACGAGCAGTACTTC.

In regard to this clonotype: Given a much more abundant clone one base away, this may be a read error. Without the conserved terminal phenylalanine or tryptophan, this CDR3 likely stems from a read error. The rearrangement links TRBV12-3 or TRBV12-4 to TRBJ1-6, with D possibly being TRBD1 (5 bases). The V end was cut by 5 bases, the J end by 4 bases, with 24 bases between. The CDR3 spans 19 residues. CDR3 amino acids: CASSEWGLGTRVYNSPLHL. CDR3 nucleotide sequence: TGTGCCAGCAGTGAGTGGGGATTGGGGACGAGAGTGTATAATTCACCCCTCCACTTA.

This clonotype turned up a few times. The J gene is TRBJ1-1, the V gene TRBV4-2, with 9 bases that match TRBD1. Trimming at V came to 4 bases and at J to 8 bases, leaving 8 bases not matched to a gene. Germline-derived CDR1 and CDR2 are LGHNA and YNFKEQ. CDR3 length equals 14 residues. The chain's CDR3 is CASSRDRAQGEAFF. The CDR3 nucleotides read TGTGCCAGCAGCCGGGACAGGGCCCAGGGAGAAGCTTTCTTT.

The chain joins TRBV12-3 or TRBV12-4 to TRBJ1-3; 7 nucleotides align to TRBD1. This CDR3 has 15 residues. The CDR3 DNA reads TGTGCTAGTGGTTTGGGAGGGGACAGTACAAACACCATATATTTT. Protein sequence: CASGLGGDSTNTIYF.

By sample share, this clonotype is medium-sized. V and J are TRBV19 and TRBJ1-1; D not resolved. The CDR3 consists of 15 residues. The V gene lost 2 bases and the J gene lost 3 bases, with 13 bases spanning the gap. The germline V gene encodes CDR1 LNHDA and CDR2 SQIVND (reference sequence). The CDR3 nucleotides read TGTGCCAGTAGTATAATCCGCACATCGTACACTGAAGCTTTCTTT. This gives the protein CASSIIRTSYTEAFF. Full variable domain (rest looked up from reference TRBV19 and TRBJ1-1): DGGITQSPKYLFRKEGQNVTLSCEQNLNHDAMYWYRQDPGQGLRLIYYSQIVNDFQKGDIAEGYSVSREKKESFPLTVTSAQKNPTAFYLCASSIIRTSYTEAFFGQGTRLTVV.

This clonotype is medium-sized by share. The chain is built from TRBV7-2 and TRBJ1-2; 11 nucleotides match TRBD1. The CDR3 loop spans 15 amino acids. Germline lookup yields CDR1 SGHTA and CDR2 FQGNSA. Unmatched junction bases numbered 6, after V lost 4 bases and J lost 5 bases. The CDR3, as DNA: TGTGCCAGCAGCTCCCCGGGACAGGGGGAGTATGGCTACACCTTC. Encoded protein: CASSSPGQGEYGYTF.

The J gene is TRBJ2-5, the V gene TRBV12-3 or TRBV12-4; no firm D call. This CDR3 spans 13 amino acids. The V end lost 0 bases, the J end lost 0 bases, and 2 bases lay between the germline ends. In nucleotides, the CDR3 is TGTGCCAGCAGTTTAGCACACCAAGAGACCCAGTACTTC. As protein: CASSLAHQETQYF.

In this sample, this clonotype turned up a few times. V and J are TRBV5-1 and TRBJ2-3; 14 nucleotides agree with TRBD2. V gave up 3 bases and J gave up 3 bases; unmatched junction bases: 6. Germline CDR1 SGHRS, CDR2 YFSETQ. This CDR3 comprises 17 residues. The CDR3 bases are TGCGCCAGCAGCTGGAGACTAGCGGGGGGGCAAACAGATACGCAGTATTTT. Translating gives CASSWRLAGGQTDTQYF.

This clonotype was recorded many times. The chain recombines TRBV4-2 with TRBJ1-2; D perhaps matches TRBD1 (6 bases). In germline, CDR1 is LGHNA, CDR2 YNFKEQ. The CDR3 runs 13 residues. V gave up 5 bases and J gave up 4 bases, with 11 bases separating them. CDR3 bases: TGTGCCAGCAGCGACGGGACACCCTATGGCTACACCTTC. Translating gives CASSDGTPYGYTF.

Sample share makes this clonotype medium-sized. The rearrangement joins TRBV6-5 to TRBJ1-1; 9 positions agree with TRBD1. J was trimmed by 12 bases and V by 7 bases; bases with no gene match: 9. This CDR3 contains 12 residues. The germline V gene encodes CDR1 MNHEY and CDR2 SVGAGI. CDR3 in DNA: TGTGCCAGCACCCTGCCGGGACAGGGTACTTTCTTT. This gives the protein CASTLPGQGTFF.

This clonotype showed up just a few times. CDR3 protein: CAWSVHPPTRQGDYGYTF. The CDR3 DNA sequence: TGTGCCTGGAGTGTACACCCCCCCACCAGACAGGGCGACTATGGCTACACCTTC. The chain couples TRBV30 to TRBJ1-2; 7 nucleotides agree with TRBD1. V shed 0 bases, J shed 3 bases, and the junction held 16 bases outside the gene matches. The germline gives CDR1 GTSNPN, CDR2 SVGIG (reference sequence). The CDR3 has 18 amino acids.

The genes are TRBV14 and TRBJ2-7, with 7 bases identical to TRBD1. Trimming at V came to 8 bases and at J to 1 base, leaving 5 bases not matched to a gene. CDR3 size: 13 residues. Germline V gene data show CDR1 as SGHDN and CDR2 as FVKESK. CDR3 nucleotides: TGTGCCAGCGGCCCACAGGGGTCCTACGAGCAGTACTTC. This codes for CASGPQGSYEQYF.

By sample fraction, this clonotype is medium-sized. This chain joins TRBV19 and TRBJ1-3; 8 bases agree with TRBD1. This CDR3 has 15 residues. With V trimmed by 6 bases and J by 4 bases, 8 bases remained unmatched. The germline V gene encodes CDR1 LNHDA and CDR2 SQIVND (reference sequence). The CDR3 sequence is CASSPQGAIGNTIYF. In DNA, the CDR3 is TGTGCCAGTAGCCCTCAGGGGGCAATAGGAAACACCATATATTTT.

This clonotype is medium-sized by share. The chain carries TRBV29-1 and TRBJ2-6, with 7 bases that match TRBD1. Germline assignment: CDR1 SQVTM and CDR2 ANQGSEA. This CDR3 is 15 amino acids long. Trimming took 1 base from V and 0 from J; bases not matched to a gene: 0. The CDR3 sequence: CSVEGDSSGANVLTF. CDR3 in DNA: TGCAGCGTTGAAGGGGACAGCTCTGGGGCCAACGTCCTGACTTTC.

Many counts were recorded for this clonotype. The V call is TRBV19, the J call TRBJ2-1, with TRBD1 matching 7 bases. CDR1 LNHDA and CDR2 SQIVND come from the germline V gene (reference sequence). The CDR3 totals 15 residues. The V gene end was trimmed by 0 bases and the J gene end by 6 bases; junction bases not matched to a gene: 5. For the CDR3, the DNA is TGTGCCAGTAGTATAGATTCTGGGACAGCCAATGAGCAGTTCTTC. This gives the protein CASSIDSGTANEQFF.

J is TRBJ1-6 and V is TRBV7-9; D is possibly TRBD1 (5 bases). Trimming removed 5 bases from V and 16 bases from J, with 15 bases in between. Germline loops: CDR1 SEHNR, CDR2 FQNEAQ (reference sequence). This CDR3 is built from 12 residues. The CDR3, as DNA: TGTGCCAGCAGCCTTGCAGGGACCGTTCTCCACTTT. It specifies CASSLAGTVLHF.

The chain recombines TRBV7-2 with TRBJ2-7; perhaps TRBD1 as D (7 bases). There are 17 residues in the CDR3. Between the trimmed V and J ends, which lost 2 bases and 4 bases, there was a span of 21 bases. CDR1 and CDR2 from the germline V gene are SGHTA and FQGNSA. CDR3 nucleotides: TGTGCCAGCAGCTTACCCCAGGGGGGTGGGGAACGATACGAGCAGTACTTC. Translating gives CASSLPQGGGERYEQYF.

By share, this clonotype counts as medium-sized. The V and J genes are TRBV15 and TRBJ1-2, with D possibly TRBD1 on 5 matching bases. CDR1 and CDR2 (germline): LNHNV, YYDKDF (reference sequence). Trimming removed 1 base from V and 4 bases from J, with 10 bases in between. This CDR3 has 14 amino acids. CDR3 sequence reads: CATSRGGQGYGYTF. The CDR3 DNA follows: TGTGCCACCAGCAGAGGAGGGCAGGGCTATGGCTACACCTTC.

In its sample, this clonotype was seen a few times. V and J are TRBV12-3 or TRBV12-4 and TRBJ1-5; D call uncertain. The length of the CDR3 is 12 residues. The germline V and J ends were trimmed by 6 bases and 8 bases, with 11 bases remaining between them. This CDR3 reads CASSPRYEPQHF. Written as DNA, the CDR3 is TGTGCCAGCAGCCCCCGCTACGAGCCCCAGCATTTT.

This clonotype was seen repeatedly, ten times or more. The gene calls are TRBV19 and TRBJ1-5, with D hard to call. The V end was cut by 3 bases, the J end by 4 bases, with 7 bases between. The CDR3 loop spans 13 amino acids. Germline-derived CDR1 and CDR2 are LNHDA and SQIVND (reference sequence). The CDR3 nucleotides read TGTGCCAGTAGTATTTTCGCTAATCAGCCCCAGCATTTT. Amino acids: CASSIFANQPQHF.